This T cell receptor beta chain was observed in a study of identical twins. Study results and limitations: Alpha sequences out of frame and shared by twins had excess low generation probability. One should note that invariant MAIT and iNKT cells could partly confound zero-insertion analyses. The conclusions drew on cross-sectional statistical analysis instead of tracking the same donors.

Only a few counts were recorded for this clonotype. No antigen is known for it. Each CDR3 protein is one row after TCRdb ran MiXCR on the 5' RACE reads. The repertoire consists of 500,000 to 700,000 distinct CDR3 sequences, with roughly 6.6% occurring once and the leading ten covering 1.6%. These same data were also listed under a study on yellow fever vaccine responses in identical twins.

This TCR was recovered from a woman younger than 35 in good health. The material sequenced was PBMCs.

The CDR3 nucleotides are TGTGCCACCAGTGAAAGGGGTATCACCGGGGAGCTGTTTTTT. This sequence encodes CATSERGITGELFF. The rearrangement joins TRBV24-1 to TRBJ2-2; possible D gene TRBD1, 5 bases. The germline CDR1 and CDR2 sequences are KGHDR and SFDVKD. Deletions cut 4 bases from V and 4 bases from J, with 9 bases between. This CDR3 region has 14 residues.